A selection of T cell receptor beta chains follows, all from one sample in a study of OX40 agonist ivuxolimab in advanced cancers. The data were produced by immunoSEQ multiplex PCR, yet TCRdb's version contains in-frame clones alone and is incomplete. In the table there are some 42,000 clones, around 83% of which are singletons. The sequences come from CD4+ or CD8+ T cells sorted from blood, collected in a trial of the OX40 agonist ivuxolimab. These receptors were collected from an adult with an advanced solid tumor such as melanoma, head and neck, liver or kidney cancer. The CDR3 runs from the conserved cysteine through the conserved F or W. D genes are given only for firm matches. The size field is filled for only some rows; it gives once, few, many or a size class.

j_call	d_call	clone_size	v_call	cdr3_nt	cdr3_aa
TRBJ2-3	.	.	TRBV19	TGTGCCAGTAGTGACCGACTAACAGCTAGCACAGATACGCAGTATTTT	CASSDRLTASTDTQYF
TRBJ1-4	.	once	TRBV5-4	TGTGCCAGCAGCATGGACAAAAGAAGTGAAAAACTGTTTTTT	CASSMDKRSEKLFF
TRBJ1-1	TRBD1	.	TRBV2	TGTGCCAGAACCGGGACAGGGACTTTGAACACTGAAGCTTTCTTT	CARTGTGTLNTEAFF
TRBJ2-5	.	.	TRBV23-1	TGCGCCAGCACGCCCGGGCAGGGCCGGGAGACCCAGTACTTC	CASTPGQGRETQYF
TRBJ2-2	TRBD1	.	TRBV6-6	TGTGCCAGCAGTTGGACAGGGGCCGGGGAGCTGTTTTTT	CASSWTGAGELFF
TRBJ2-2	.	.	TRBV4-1	TGCGCCAGCAGCCAAGAGACAGTCGCGAACACCGGGGAGCTGTTTTTT	CASSQETVANTGELFF
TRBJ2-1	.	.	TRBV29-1	TGCAGCGTTGAAGAGCCCCTCAGCGGTAATGGGATCTACAATGAGCAGTTCTTC	CSVEEPLSGNGIYNEQFF
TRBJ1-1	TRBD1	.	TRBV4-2	TGTGCCAGCAGCCAAGGACAGGGAAGAACTGAAGCTTTCTTT	CASSQGQGRTEAFF
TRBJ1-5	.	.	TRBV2	TGTGCCAGCAGTATCTGGACAGCCGTAAATCAGCCCCAGCATTTT	CASSIWTAVNQPQHF
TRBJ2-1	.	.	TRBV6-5	TGTGCCAGCAGTTACTCGCTGGGACACAATGAGCAGTTCTTC	CASSYSLGHNEQFF
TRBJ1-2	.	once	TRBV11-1	TGTGCCAGCAGCCAAATCAGGGGACCTAACTATGGCTACACCTTC	CASSQIRGPNYGYTF
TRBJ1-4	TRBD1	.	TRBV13	TGTGCCAGCAGCGACGCAGGGGGCGCGACTAATGAAAAACTGTTTTTT	CASSDAGGATNEKLFF
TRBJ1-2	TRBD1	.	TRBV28	TGTGCCAGCAGCCCAGGGGGCGCCTATGGCTACACCTTC	CASSPGGAYGYTF
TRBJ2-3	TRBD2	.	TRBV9	TGTGCCAGCACACGGGGGTACTGGCAGGAGCGGGGGACTTGGGAGGACACAGATACGCAGTATTTT	CASTRGYWQERGTWEDTDTQYF
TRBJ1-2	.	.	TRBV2	TGTGCCAGCATGGACAGCTACTATGGCTACACCTTC	CASMDSYYGYTF
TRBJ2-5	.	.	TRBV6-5	TGTGCCAGCAGTTACGCAGGCGACGGGGAGACCCAGTACTTC	CASSYAGDGETQYF
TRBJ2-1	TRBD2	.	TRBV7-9	TGTGCCAGCAGCTCATCGGGGGGATACAATGAGCAGTTCTTC	CASSSSGGYNEQFF
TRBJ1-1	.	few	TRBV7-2	TGTGCCAGCAGCTTGGGGCGTGGGGGGCTTGGGACTGAAGCTTTCTTT	CASSLGRGGLGTEAFF
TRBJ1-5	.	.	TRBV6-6	TGTGCCAGCAGTTTACGTATAGGGGGTCAGCCCCAGCATTTT	CASSLRIGGQPQHF
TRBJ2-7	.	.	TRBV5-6	TGTGCCAGCAGCTTGGGACAATCCTCCTACGAGCAGTACTTC	CASSLGQSSYEQYF
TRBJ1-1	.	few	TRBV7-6	TGTGCCAGCAGCTTAAGGCGCGGAACTGAAGCTTTCTTT	CASSLRRGTEAFF
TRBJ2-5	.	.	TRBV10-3	TGTGCCATCAGTGAAAGTGGGGTTCGGGAGACCCAGTACTTC	CAISESGVRETQYF
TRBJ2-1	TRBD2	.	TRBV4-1	TGCGCCAGCAGCCGCCTTCCCCTAGCGGGGGTCTACAATGAGCAGTTCTTC	CASSRLPLAGVYNEQFF
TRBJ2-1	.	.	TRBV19	TGTGCCAGTAGTCGACCCCCATCAGGGCAGGGAGACAATGAGCAGTTCTTC	CASSRPPSGQGDNEQFF